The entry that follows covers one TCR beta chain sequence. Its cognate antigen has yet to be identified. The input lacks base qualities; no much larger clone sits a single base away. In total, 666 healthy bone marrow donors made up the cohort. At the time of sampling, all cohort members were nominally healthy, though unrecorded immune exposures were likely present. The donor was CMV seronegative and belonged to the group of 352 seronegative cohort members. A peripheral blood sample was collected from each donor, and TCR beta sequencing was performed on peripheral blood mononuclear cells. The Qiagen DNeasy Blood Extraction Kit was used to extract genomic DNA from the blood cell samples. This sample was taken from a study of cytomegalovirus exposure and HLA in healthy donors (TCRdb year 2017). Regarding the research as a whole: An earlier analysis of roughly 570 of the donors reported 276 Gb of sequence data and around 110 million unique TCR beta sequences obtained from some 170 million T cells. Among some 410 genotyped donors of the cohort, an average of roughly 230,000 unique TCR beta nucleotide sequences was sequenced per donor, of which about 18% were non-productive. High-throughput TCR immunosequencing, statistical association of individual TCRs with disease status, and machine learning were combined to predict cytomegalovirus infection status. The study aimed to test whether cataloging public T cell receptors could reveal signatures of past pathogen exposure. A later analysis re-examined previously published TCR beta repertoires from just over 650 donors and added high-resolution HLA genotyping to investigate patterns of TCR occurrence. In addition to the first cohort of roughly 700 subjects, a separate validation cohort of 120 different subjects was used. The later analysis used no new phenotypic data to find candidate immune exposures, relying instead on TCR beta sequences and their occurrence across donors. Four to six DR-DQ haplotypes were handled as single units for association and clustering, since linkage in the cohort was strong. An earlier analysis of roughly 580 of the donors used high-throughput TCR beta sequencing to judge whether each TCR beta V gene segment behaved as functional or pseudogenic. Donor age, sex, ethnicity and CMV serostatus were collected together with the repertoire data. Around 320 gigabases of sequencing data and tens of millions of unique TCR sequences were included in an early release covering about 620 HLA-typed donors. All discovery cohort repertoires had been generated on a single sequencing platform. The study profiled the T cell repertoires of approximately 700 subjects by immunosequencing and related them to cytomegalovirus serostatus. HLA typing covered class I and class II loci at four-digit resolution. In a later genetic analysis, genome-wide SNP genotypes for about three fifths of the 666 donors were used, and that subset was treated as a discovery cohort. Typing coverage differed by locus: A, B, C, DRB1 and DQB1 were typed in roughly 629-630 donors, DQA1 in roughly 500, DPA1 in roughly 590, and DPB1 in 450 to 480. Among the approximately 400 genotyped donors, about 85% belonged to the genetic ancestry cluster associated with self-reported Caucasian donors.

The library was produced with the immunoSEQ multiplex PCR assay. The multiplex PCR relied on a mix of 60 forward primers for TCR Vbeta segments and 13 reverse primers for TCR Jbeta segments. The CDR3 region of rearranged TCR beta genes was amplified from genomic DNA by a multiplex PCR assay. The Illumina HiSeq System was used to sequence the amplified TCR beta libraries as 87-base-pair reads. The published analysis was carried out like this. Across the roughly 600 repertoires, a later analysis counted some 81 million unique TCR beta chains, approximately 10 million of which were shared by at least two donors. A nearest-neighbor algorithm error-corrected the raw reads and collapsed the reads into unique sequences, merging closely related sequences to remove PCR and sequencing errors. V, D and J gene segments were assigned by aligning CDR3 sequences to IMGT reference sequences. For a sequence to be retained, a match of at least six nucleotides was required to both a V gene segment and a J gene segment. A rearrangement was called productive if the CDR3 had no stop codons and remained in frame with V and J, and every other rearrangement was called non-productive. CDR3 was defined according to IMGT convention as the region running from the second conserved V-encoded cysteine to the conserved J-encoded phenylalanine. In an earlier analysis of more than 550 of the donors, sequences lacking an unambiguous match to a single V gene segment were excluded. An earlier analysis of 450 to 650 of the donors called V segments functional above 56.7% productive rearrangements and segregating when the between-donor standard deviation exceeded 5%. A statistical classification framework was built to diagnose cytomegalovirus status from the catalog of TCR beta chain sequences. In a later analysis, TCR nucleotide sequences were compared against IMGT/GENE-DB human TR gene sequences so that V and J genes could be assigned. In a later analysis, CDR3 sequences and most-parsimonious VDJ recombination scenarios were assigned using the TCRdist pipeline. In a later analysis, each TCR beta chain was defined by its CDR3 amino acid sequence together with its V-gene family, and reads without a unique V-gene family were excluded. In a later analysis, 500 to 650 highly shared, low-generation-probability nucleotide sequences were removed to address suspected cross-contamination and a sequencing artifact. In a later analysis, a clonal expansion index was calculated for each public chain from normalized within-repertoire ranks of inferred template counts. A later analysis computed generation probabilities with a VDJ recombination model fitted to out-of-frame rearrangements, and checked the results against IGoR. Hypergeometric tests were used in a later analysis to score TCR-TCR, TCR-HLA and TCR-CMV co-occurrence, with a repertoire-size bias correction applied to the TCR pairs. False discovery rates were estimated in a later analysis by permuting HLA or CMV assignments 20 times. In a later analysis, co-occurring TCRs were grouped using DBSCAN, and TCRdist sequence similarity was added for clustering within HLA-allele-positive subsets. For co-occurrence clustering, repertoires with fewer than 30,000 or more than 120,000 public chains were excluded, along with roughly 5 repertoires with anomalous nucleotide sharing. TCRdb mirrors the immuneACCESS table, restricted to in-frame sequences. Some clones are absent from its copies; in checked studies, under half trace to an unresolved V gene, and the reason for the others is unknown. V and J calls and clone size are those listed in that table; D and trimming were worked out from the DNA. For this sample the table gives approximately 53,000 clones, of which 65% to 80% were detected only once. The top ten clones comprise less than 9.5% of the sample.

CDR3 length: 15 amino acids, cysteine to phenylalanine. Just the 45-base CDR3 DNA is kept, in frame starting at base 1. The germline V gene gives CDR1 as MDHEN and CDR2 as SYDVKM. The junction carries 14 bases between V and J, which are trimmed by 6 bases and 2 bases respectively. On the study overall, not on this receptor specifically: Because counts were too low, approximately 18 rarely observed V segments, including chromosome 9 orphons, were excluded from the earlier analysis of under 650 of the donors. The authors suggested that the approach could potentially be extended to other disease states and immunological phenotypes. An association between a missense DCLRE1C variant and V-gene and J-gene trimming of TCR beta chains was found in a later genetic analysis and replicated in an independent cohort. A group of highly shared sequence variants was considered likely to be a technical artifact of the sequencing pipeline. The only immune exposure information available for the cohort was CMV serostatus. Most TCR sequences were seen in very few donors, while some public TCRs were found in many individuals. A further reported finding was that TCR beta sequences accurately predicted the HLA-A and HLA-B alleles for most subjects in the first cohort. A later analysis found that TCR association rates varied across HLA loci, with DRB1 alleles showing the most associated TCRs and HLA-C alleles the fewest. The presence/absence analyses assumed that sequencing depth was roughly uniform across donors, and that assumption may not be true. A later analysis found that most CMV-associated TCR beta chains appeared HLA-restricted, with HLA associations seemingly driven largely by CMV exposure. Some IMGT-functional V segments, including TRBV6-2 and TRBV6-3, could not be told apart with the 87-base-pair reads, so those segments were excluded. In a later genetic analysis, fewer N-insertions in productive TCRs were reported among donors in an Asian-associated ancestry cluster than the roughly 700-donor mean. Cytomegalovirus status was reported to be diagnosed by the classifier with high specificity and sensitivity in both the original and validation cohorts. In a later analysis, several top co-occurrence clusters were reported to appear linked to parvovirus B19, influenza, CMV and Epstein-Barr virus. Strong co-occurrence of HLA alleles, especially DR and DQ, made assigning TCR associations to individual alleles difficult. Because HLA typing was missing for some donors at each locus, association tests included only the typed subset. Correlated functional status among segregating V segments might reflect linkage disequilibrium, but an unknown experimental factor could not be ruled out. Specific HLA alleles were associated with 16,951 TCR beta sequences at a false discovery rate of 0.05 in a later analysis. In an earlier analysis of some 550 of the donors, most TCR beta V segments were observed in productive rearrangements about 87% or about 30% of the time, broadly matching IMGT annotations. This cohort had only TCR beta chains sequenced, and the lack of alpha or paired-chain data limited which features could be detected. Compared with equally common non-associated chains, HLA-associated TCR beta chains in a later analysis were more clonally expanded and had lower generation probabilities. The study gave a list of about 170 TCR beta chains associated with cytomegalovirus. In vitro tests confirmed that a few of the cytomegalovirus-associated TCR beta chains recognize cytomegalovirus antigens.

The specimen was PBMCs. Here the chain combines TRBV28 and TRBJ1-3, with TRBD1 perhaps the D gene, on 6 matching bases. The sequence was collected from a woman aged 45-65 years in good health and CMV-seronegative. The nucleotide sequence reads TGTGCCAGCAGCTCCACAGGGTTCGCTGGAAACACCATATATTTT. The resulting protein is CASSSTGFAGNTIYF.